The 20 T cell receptor beta chains given below trace back to one sample, sequenced in a study of response to subunit inactivated influenza vaccine. MiXCR, applied by TCRdb to the RT-PCR reads, yields one record per CDR3 protein. This sample has some 540,000 distinct CDR3 sequences; approximately 22% occur once, and the top ten carry about 3%. This sample was also put to use in a study of T cells expressing NK-cell markers. As that report states: For TCR beta, cDNA was produced by 5'RACE template switching with UMIs.

This material consisted of CD4+ T cells sorted from PBMCs, taken 11 to 12 days after vaccination. All receptors come from a man in his forties or fifties who received an inactivated influenza vaccine.

This chain links TRBV28 with TRBJ1-2; D is possibly TRBD1 (5 bases). Trimming took 4 bases from V and 8 from J, leaving 11 bases between them. The CDR3 runs to 12 residues. The germline V gene encodes CDR1 MDHEN and CDR2 SYDVKM. CDR3 DNA: TGTGCCAGCAGTTCGACAGATGACGGCTACACCTTC. Translation: CASSSTDDGYTF.

The chain recombines TRBV20-1 with TRBJ1-3; D not resolved. The germline V and J ends were trimmed by 3 bases and 0 bases, with 9 bases remaining between them. This CDR3 spans 14 amino acids. Germline loops: CDR1 DFQATT, CDR2 SNEGSKA (reference sequence). The CDR3 DNA follows: TGCAGTGCTAGTCACAGTTCCTCTGGAAACACCATATATTTT. Translating gives CSASHSSSGNTIYF.

This clonotype was seen a handful of times. The chain links TRBV11-2 to TRBJ2-3; TRBD2 matches at 7 bases. Germline lookup yields CDR1 SGHAT and CDR2 FQNNGV. Trimming at V came to 5 bases and at J to 0 bases, leaving 5 bases not matched to a gene. CDR3 length: 15 amino acids. CDR3 bases: TGTGCCAGCAGCCCCGGAGCGGGGAGCACAGATACGCAGTATTTT. Its translation is CASSPGAGSTDTQYF.

This clonotype turned up a few times. This chain joins TRBV5-1 and TRBJ2-6; 8 nucleotides agree with TRBD1. CDR1 SGHRS and CDR2 YFSETQ come from the germline V gene. Unmatched junction bases numbered 4, after V lost 2 bases and J lost 0 bases. This CDR3 comprises 17 residues. The CDR3: CASSFGTGNSGANVLTF. Written as DNA, the CDR3 is TGCGCCAGCAGCTTCGGGACAGGTAACTCTGGGGCCAACGTCCTGACTTTC.

This clonotype was observed many times. This chain joins TRBV4-1 and TRBJ2-7, with 10 bases that match TRBD1. The CDR3 consists of 15 residues. Germline V gene sequence: CDR1 MGHRA, CDR2 YSYEKL. V shed 0 bases and J 6 bases; nucleotides not matched to a gene: 5. The CDR3 bases are TGCGCCAGCAGCCAAGACGACAGGGGGCCGGGCGAGCAGTACTTC. Translation: CASSQDDRGPGEQYF.

The table lists this clonotype with a few counts. The rearrangement uses TRBV2 and TRBJ2-3; possibly TRBD2 for D (6 bases). The germline CDR1 and CDR2 sequences are SNHLY and FYNNEI. The CDR3 is 13 amino acids. V was cut by 5 bases and J by 5 bases, with 11 bases left in between. The CDR3 bases are TGTGCCAGCAGTCTAAGGCGGGAAGATACGCAGTATTTT. Encoded protein: CASSLRREDTQYF.

Only a few counts were recorded for this clonotype. V is TRBV12-3 or TRBV12-4 and J is TRBJ2-1; the D gene could be TRBD1 or TRBD2 (7 bases each). V lost 3 bases, J lost 6 bases, and 15 bases lay in between. The CDR3 is 15 residues long. The CDR3 DNA is TGTGCCAGCAGTTTGCTAGGCAGGGGGGGCAATGAGCAGTTCTTC. It translates to CASSLLGRGGNEQFF.

This clonotype has more than one count but fewer than ten. This chain connects TRBV20-1 to TRBJ2-1; D unresolved. The germline gives CDR1 DFQATT, CDR2 SNEGSKA (reference sequence). Trimming took 0 bases from V and 3 from J, leaving 15 bases between them. This CDR3 region has 16 residues. For the CDR3, the DNA is TGCAGTGCTAGAGATCCTAGGTATAGCCGCTACAATGAGCAGTTCTTC. Translation: CSARDPRYSRYNEQFF.

The chain uses TRBV3-1 and TRBJ1-3; the D is unclear. Germline V lookup: CDR1 LGHDT, CDR2 YNNKEL (reference sequence). With 6 bases removed from V and 7 bases from J, the gap between germline ends came to 10 bases. This CDR3 is 12 amino acids long. This chain's CDR3 is CASSFSRNTIYF. The DNA of the CDR3 is TGTGCCAGCAGTTTTTCGCGGAACACCATATATTTT.

This chain uses TRBV6-1 with TRBJ2-2; 7 nucleotides match TRBD2. The trim removed 6 bases at V and 8 bases at J, leaving 12 bases unmatched. Germline lookup yields CDR1 MNHNS and CDR2 SASEGT. The CDR3 length is 15 residues. This chain's CDR3 is CASRPTGSGRGELFF. The CDR3 region has the DNA TGTGCCAGCAGACCCACGGGGTCCGGGAGGGGGGAGCTGTTTTTT.

The chain combines TRBV5-5 with TRBJ2-2, with D perhaps TRBD2 (6 bases). V was trimmed by 2 bases and J by 1 base, leaving 9 bases between them. There are 15 residues in the CDR3. Germline-derived CDR1 and CDR2 are SGHKS and YYEKEE (reference sequence). The CDR3 region is CASSFPAGNTGELFF. Written as DNA, the CDR3 is TGTGCCAGCAGCTTTCCAGCGGGGAACACCGGGGAGCTGTTTTTT.

This clonotype was detected only once. V usage is TRBV6-2 or TRBV6-3 and J usage is TRBJ2-4; possibly TRBD1 for D (5 bases). CDR3 length: 16 amino acids. The germline gives CDR1 MNHEY, CDR2 SVGEGT. V was pared by 5 bases and J by 1 base, with 15 bases between. CDR3 coding DNA: TGTGCCAGCAGTACTGCAGGGTTCCAGGCCAAAAACATTCAGTACTTC. It translates to CASSTAGFQAKNIQYF.

The rearrangement uses TRBV7-2 and TRBJ1-1; the D is unclear. Germline lookup yields CDR1 SGHTA and CDR2 FQGNSA. The CDR3 sequence is 15 residues long. Deletions cut 5 bases from V and 2 bases from J, with 15 bases between. The CDR3 loop is CASSVPLNSNTEAFF. The CDR3 DNA is TGTGCCAGCAGCGTACCCCTTAACAGCAACACTGAAGCTTTCTTT.

This sequence joins TRBV6-2 or TRBV6-3 and TRBJ1-1; 9 bases align to TRBD1. The CDR3 covers 15 residues. V gave up 5 bases and J gave up 4 bases; unmatched junction bases: 8. Germline CDR1 MNHEY, CDR2 SVGEGT. The chain's CDR3 is CASSPGQGISTEAFF. The CDR3 DNA is TGTGCCAGCAGTCCGGGACAGGGAATTTCCACTGAAGCTTTCTTT.

This chain uses TRBV3-1 with TRBJ2-5; D possibly corresponds to TRBD2 (7 bases). The germline CDR1 and CDR2 sequences are LGHDT and YNNKEL (reference sequence). The germline V and J ends were trimmed by 7 bases and 4 bases, with 13 bases remaining between them. This CDR3 has 13 amino acids. The CDR3 DNA follows: TGTGCCAGCAAGAGGGGGGGCACAGAGACCCAGTACTTC. This sequence encodes CASKRGGTETQYF.

This chain connects TRBV6-2 or TRBV6-3 to TRBJ2-1; 7 bases match TRBD2. Germline CDR1 is MNHEY and CDR2 is SVGEGT. CDR3 length equals 14 residues. The V and J ends lost 2 bases and 10 bases, in that order; junction bases with no gene match: 8. CDR3 DNA sequence: TGTGCCAGCAGTTACGGGGGAGGGCTCAGAGAGCAGTTCTTC. Its protein product is CASSYGGGLREQFF.

This clonotype occurred many times. The chain has TRBV30 and TRBJ1-1, with TRBD1 matching 12 bases. V shed 2 bases and J 2 bases; nucleotides not matched to a gene: 9. Germline V gives CDR1 GTSNPN, CDR2 SVGIG (reference sequence). CDR3 length: 17 residues. The CDR3 region has the DNA TGTGCCTGGAGTCCCGGGACAGGGGGCTTTATTAACACTGAAGCTTTCTTT. The encoded protein is CAWSPGTGGFINTEAFF.

The V and J genes are TRBV5-5 and TRBJ2-7, with 9 positions matching TRBD1. Per germline, CDR1 SGHKS and CDR2 YYEKEE (reference sequence). This CDR3 contains 15 residues. V shed 3 bases, J shed 3 bases, and the junction held 7 bases outside the gene matches. CDR3 amino acids: CASSWGPTGGYEQYF. CDR3 DNA sequence: TGTGCCAGCAGCTGGGGGCCGACAGGGGGCTACGAGCAGTACTTC.

V gene TRBV10-2 combines with J gene TRBJ2-5; 8 positions agree with TRBD2. This CDR3 has 18 residues. V was pared by 6 bases and J by 2 bases, with 17 bases of the junction left unmatched. Per germline, CDR1 WSHSY and CDR2 SAAADI. The CDR3 sequence: CASSPEGRGGIQQETQYF. The DNA of the CDR3 is TGCGCCAGCAGCCCGGAGGGCCGGGGGGGCATCCAACAAGAGACCCAGTACTTC.

This rearrangement joins TRBV4-3 to TRBJ1-1; 8 bases are shared with TRBD1. CDR1 is LGHNA, CDR2 YSLEER, per germline. This CDR3 contains 16 residues. J lost 4 bases, V lost 0 bases, and 7 bases had no gene match. CDR3 residues: CASSQDWTGPGTEAFF. In nucleotides, the CDR3 is TGCGCCAGCAGCCAAGACTGGACAGGGCCGGGCACTGAAGCTTTCTTT.